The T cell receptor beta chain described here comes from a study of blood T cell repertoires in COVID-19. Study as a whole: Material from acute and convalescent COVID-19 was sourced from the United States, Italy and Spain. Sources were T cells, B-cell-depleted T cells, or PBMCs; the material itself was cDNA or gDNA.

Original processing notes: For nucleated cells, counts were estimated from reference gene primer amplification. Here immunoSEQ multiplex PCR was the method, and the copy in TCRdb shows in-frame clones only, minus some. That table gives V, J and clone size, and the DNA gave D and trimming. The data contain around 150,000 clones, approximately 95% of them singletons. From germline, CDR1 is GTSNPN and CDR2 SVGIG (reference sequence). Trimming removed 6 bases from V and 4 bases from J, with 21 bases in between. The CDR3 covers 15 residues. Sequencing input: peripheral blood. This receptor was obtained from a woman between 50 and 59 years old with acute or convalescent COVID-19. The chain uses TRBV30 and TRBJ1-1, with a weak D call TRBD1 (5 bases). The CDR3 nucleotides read TGTGCCTGCCCGGGACTCCCAAGGACGAGCACTGAAGCTTTCTTT. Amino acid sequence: CACPGLPRTSTEAFF.